Below are 17 T cell receptor beta chains sequenced from a single sample in a study of Ad26.COV2.S vaccination and SARS-CoV-2 variants. Here immunoSEQ multiplex PCR was the method, and the copy in TCRdb shows in-frame clones only, minus some. The sample carries about 350,000 clones, roughly 90% recorded once. Indicated treatment: some 20 received Ad26.COV2.S at low or high dose, single or two shots; several received placebo; per-sample allocation not given. Sampling happened 63 days after the first vaccine or placebo injection. Specimen: peripheral blood, collected in a trial of Ad26.COV2.S vaccine versus placebo. Every receptor here comes from a person aged 18-60 years who received the Ad26.COV2.S COVID-19 vaccine or a placebo.

The chain has TRBV6-6 and TRBJ1-6; D is undetermined. Germline CDR1 is MNHNY and CDR2 is SVGAGI (reference sequence). V was clipped by 6 bases and J by 5 bases, with 14 bases between them. The CDR3 contains 15 residues. The CDR3 bases are TGTGCCAGCAGCCGTGACGGAGCGGATAATTCACCCCTCCACTTT. Translated, it gives CASSRDGADNSPLHF.

The DNA for the CDR3 is TGTGCCAGCAGTCTTACAGGAGACAGAAACACCATATATTTT. It translates to CASSLTGDRNTIYF. The chain uses TRBV6-5 and TRBJ1-3; TRBD1 is a possible D gene (5 bases). The germline V gene encodes CDR1 MNHEY and CDR2 SVGAGI. The length of the CDR3 is 14 residues. Trimming stripped 5 bases from V and 5 bases from J, with 13 bases between.

The chain uses TRBV7-3 and TRBJ1-2; 9 bases are shared with TRBD1. This CDR3 comprises 13 residues. Trimming took 5 bases from V and 8 from J; bases not matched to a gene: 6. The germline V gene encodes CDR1 SGHTA and CDR2 FQGTGA. CDR3 in DNA: TGTGCCAGCAGCCGAGAGGGACAGGGCGGCTACACCTTC. This codes for CASSREGQGGYTF.

The chain employs TRBV27 and TRBJ1-2; TRBD1 aligns across 8 bases. The germline V gene encodes CDR1 MNHEY and CDR2 SMNVEV (reference sequence). The CDR3 totals 16 residues. Germline trimming cut 5 bases from V and 8 bases from J; bases unmatched to any gene: 16. Here the CDR3 DNA reads TGTGCCAGCAGTCGCGTAGGGACAGGAGGCAATGGGGGCTACACCTTC. It specifies CASSRVGTGGNGGYTF.

The genes are TRBV6-5 and TRBJ1-4; maybe TRBD1 (5 bases). V was cut by 6 bases and J by 8 bases, with 16 bases left in between. Germline values: CDR1 MNHEY, CDR2 SVGAGI. This CDR3 region has 14 residues. The CDR3 loop is CASREGPASEKLFF. CDR3 DNA sequence: TGTGCCAGCAGAGAGGGACCGGCGAGCGAAAAACTGTTTTTT.

The chain links TRBV5-1 to TRBJ2-2; D unresolved. The CDR3 length is 12 residues. Germline-derived CDR1 and CDR2 are SGHRS and YFSETQ. Between the trimmed V and J ends, which lost 4 bases and 0 bases, there was a span of 1 base. CDR3 DNA sequence: TGCGCCAGCAGCGCGAACACCGGGGAGCTGTTTTTT. This sequence encodes CASSANTGELFF.

This chain joins TRBV5-1 and TRBJ2-6; TRBD1 agrees at 8 bases. Germline assignment: CDR1 SGHRS and CDR2 YFSETQ. Losses at the gene ends were 0 bases for V and 2 bases for J; bases not matched to a gene: 7. CDR3 length: 18 amino acids. The CDR3 protein is CASSLERTGTPGANVLTF. The CDR3 DNA sequence: TGCGCCAGCAGCTTGGAAAGGACAGGGACACCTGGGGCCAACGTCCTGACTTTC.

The rearrangement uses TRBV7-3 and TRBJ1-1; possibly TRBD1 for D (6 bases). Germline CDR1 SGHTA, CDR2 FQGTGA. The V gene lost 5 bases and the J gene lost 0 bases, with 13 bases spanning the gap. The length of the CDR3 is 15 residues. The CDR3: CASSLGGGLNTEAFF. The CDR3, as DNA: TGTGCCAGCAGCCTGGGGGGCGGATTGAACACTGAAGCTTTCTTT.

The gene calls are TRBV28 and TRBJ2-7; 12 positions match TRBD2. From germline, CDR1 is MDHEN and CDR2 SYDVKM. V was clipped by 5 bases and J by 2 bases; unmatched bases: 13. There are 18 residues in the CDR3. CDR3 DNA: TGTGCCAGCAGTCCACCGGGACTAGCGGGTGCTTCCGCCTACGAGCAGTACTTC. Residues: CASSPPGLAGASAYEQYF.

V usage is TRBV4-2 and J usage is TRBJ1-2, with a weak D call TRBD1 (6 bases). The CDR3 is made up of 15 amino acids. V dropped 0 bases and J dropped 6 bases, with 14 bases sitting between them. The germline V gene encodes CDR1 LGHNA and CDR2 YNFKEQ. The CDR3 DNA reads as TGTGCCAGCAGCCAAGACCGGGGGGCCGGAAATGGCTACACCTTC. It codes for CASSQDRGAGNGYTF.

The CDR3 loop is CASSHRYNEQFF. The DNA for the CDR3 is TGTGCCAGCAGCCACAGATACAATGAGCAGTTCTTC. V and J are TRBV3-1 (or the pseudogene TRBV3-2) and TRBJ2-1; D remains ambiguous. The germline V and J ends were trimmed by 3 bases and 4 bases, with 4 bases remaining between them. The CDR3 spans 12 residues. Germline lookup yields CDR1 LGHDT and CDR2 YNNKEL (reference sequence).

V and J are TRBV7-9 and TRBJ1-1; D is uncertain. Per the germline V gene, CDR1 is SEHNR and CDR2 is FQNEAQ (reference sequence). The CDR3 is made up of 12 amino acids. The V gene lost 2 bases and the J gene lost 8 bases, with 9 bases spanning the gap. As DNA, the CDR3 is TGTGCCAGCAGCTTAACCGGGGAAGAAGCTTTCTTT. This translates into CASSLTGEEAFF.

The chain uses TRBV6-6 and TRBJ1-5; D remains ambiguous. Germline lookup yields CDR1 MNHNY and CDR2 SVGAGI (reference sequence). The CDR3 sequence is 13 residues long. The ends were cut back, 4 bases at V and 5 bases at J, with 9 bases in the middle. CDR3 loop: CASSSDPDQPQHF. For the CDR3, the DNA is TGTGCCAGCAGTTCGGACCCTGATCAGCCCCAGCATTTT.

The chain joins TRBV7-9 to TRBJ2-5; 8 bases match TRBD2. Looked up from germline, CDR1 is SEHNR and CDR2 is FQNEAQ (reference sequence). This CDR3 region has 14 residues. With 6 bases clipped from V and 2 bases from J, the junction kept 5 bases outside the gene matches. The CDR3: CASSLSGAQETQYF. The DNA of the CDR3 is TGTGCCAGCAGTCTTAGCGGGGCTCAAGAGACCCAGTACTTC. Based on the CDR3 plus reference TRBV7-9 and TRBJ2-5, the full variable domain is DTGVSQNPRHKITKRGQNVTFRCDPISEHNRLYWYRQTLGQGPEFLTYFQNEAQLEKSRLLSDRFSAERPKGSFSTLEIQRTEQGDSAMYLCASSLSGAQETQYFGPGTRLLVL.

The chain employs TRBV5-6 and TRBJ2-1; possible D gene TRBD2, 5 bases. Germline CDR1 and CDR2: SGHDT and YYEEEE. The CDR3 has 13 amino acids. Between the trimmed V and J ends, which lost 4 bases and 6 bases, there was a span of 11 bases. CDR3 sequence reads: CASSPGLPNEQFF. CDR3 DNA sequence: TGTGCCAGCAGCCCCGGACTTCCCAATGAGCAGTTCTTC.

The V gene is TRBV3-1 (or the pseudogene TRBV3-2), the J gene TRBJ1-4; unclear D gene. The germline CDR1 and CDR2 sequences are LGHDT and YNNKEL (reference sequence). The V end was cut by 4 bases, the J end by 8 bases, with 14 bases between. The CDR3 extends over 14 amino acids. The CDR3 DNA follows: TGTGCCAGCAGCCGATCGGGCATGGGGGAAAAACTGTTTTTT. Translating it yields CASSRSGMGEKLFF.

This clone was observed once. This sequence joins TRBV25-1 and TRBJ2-7; D may be TRBD1 (6 bases). V was trimmed by 5 bases and J by 0 bases, leaving 11 bases between them. This CDR3 has 14 residues. The germline V gene has CDR1 MGHDK and CDR2 SYGVNS. The DNA for the CDR3 is TGTGCCAGCAGTACCACAGGGTTCTCCTACGAGCAGTACTTC. It yields the protein CASSTTGFSYEQYF.